This TCR beta chain was sequenced during a study of blood T cells in healthy people across ages. Primed by a sample-barcoded 5' primer and a J-beta primer mix, a second PCR proceeded for about 6 to 12 cycles. Unique molecular identifiers of 12 random nucleotides labeled each cDNA. Each CDR3 protein gets one entry after TCRdb re-called the 5' RACE reads with MiXCR. This table holds over a million distinct CDR3 sequences, approximately 39% found once. Trimming shortened V by 3 bases and J by 5 bases, and 13 bases separated the two germline ends. Germline V gene lookup returns CDR1 SQVTM and CDR2 ANQGSEA. The CDR3 consists of 13 residues.

The sample taken for sequencing was blood. The source of this sequence is a young woman in good health. The chain couples TRBV29-1 to TRBJ1-1; no clear D. CDR3 in DNA: TGCAGCGTTGACGGGAGGTCGAGGACTGAAGCTTTCTTT. Protein: CSVDGRSRTEAFF.